These 14 T cell receptor beta chains share one sample of origin, sequenced in a study of cytomegalovirus exposure and HLA in healthy donors. Vbeta (60) and Jbeta (13) primers were used in the PCR. Using immunoSEQ multiplex PCR, the repertoire was profiled, and TCRdb retains in-frame clones only, with some absent. Counted here are roughly 200,000 clones, approximately 86% occurring once; the ten biggest clones make up more than 0.25%. Sequencing was carried out using PBMCs. Receptor source: a woman in her twenties or thirties in good health and CMV-seronegative.

The J gene is TRBJ2-3, the V gene TRBV5-1, with a tentative D call TRBD2 (6 bases). V shed 3 bases and J shed 3 bases, with 17 bases lying between them. CDR1 is SGHRS and CDR2 is YFSETQ in the germline V gene. CDR3 length: 16 residues. CDR3 in DNA: TGCGCCAGCAGCTCTTACGCTGGCGGGAAGACAGATACGCAGTATTTT. It codes for CASSSYAGGKTDTQYF.

V is TRBV5-1 and J is TRBJ2-2; D not resolved. The CDR3 runs to 15 residues. Trimming stripped 0 bases from V and 0 bases from J, with 6 bases between. Looked up from germline, CDR1 is SGHRS and CDR2 is YFSETQ. The chain's CDR3 is CASSLDTTNTGELFF. The CDR3 bases are TGCGCCAGCAGCTTGGACACCACGAACACCGGGGAGCTGTTTTTT.

V is TRBV6-5 and J is TRBJ1-4; D gene ambiguous. The CDR3 contains 14 residues. V lost 2 bases to trimming and J lost 7 bases, with 11 bases between them. From germline, CDR1 is MNHEY and CDR2 SVGAGI. In nucleotides, the CDR3 is TGTGCCAGCAGTTACACCCCTTCGGGTGAAAAACTGTTTTTT. It specifies CASSYTPSGEKLFF.

J is TRBJ1-1 and V is TRBV6-1; TRBD1 aligns across 7 bases. The CDR3 spans 14 residues. CDR1 is MNHNS, CDR2 SASEGT, per germline. V shed 3 bases, J shed 4 bases, and the junction held 5 bases outside the gene matches. The CDR3 spells CASSEYRGTTEAFF. DNA for the CDR3: TGTGCCAGCAGTGAGTACAGGGGTACCACTGAAGCTTTCTTT.

The V call is TRBV21-1, the J call TRBJ2-1; the table's D call of TRBD2 was not tested on the DNA. TRBV21-1 is an annotated pseudogene. CDR3 length equals 16 residues. CDR3 loop: CASSKGRRGVSNEQFF. CDR3 sequence (DNA): TGTGCCAGCAGCAAAGGCAGGCGGGGGGTGAGCAATGAGCAGTTCTTC.

The chain links TRBV5-4 to TRBJ2-1; TRBD2 agrees at 10 bases. This CDR3 spans 16 amino acids. V lost 7 bases, J lost 4 bases, and 11 bases stayed unmatched. In germline, CDR1 is SGHNT, CDR2 YYREEE (reference sequence). This CDR3 reads CASGLAGGPGYNEQFF. CDR3 DNA sequence: TGTGCCAGCGGTTTAGCGGGAGGCCCCGGGTACAATGAGCAGTTCTTC.

This clone was observed once. The rearrangement uses TRBV9 and TRBJ2-7; D perhaps matches TRBD2 (6 bases). V shed 0 bases and J shed 7 bases, with 14 bases lying between them. Germline V lookup: CDR1 SGDLS, CDR2 YYNGEE. The CDR3 sequence is 14 residues long. The CDR3 reads CASSVGDWGREQYF. Written as DNA, the CDR3 is TGTGCCAGCAGCGTAGGGGACTGGGGTCGGGAGCAGTACTTC.

The chain combines TRBV7-9 with TRBJ2-1; 8 bases align to TRBD2. From germline, CDR1 is SEHNR and CDR2 FQNEAQ (reference sequence). Trimming took 4 bases from V and 12 from J; bases not matched to a gene: 5. The CDR3 is made up of 12 amino acids. DNA for the CDR3: TGTGCCAGCAGCTCAAGCGGGGGAGGGCAGTTCTTC. Its protein is CASSSSGGGQFF.

This chain links TRBV5-1 with TRBJ1-2; possibly TRBD1 for D (5 bases). Trimming shortened V by 0 bases and J by 3 bases, and 12 bases separated the two germline ends. Germline-derived CDR1 and CDR2 are SGHRS and YFSETQ. The CDR3 length is 15 residues. For the CDR3, the DNA is TGCGCCAGCAGCTTGGAGCCAGGGCGCGACTATGGCTACACCTTC. It is translated as CASSLEPGRDYGYTF.

This sequence joins TRBV2 and TRBJ2-7; 12 bases align to TRBD2. The trim removed 10 bases at V and 1 base at J, leaving 8 bases unmatched. The CDR3 sequence is 15 residues long. Per the germline V gene, CDR1 is SNHLY and CDR2 is FYNNEI. CDR3 in DNA: TGTGCCACCCGACTGGGGACTAGCGGGTCCTACGAGCAGTACTTC. This encodes CATRLGTSGSYEQYF.

V usage is TRBV29-1 and J usage is TRBJ2-1; 7 bases are shared with TRBD2. From germline, CDR1 is SQVTM and CDR2 ANQGSEA. The CDR3 extends over 15 amino acids. V shed 5 bases and J 5 bases; nucleotides not matched to a gene: 12. DNA for the CDR3: TGCAGCGTTCCCAACATGCTAGCGGAACACAATGAGCAGTTCTTC. Translated, it gives CSVPNMLAEHNEQFF.

The chain is built from TRBV2 and TRBJ1-4; 8 nucleotides align to TRBD1. Trimming cost V 7 bases and J 3 bases; bases outside gene matches: 13. This CDR3 has 17 residues. CDR1 SNHLY and CDR2 FYNNEI come from the germline V gene. As DNA, the CDR3 is TGTGCCAGCACCAGAGGGGCAGGGGGCGTTTCTAATGAAAAACTGTTTTTT. Protein: CASTRGAGGVSNEKLFF.

The rearrangement links TRBV19 to TRBJ1-5; TRBD1 matches at 9 bases. This CDR3 is built from 15 residues. CDR1 and CDR2 (germline): LNHDA, SQIVND (reference sequence). V lost 4 bases to trimming and J lost 5 bases; unmatched junction nucleotides: 6. Here the CDR3 reads CASSKRDREDQPQHF. The CDR3 DNA reads as TGTGCCAGTAGTAAGAGGGACAGGGAAGATCAGCCCCAGCATTTT.

The chain couples TRBV15 to TRBJ2-2; 7 positions agree with TRBD2. The trim removed 2 bases at V and 4 bases at J, leaving 13 bases unmatched. Germline-derived CDR1 and CDR2 are LNHNV and YYDKDF (reference sequence). The CDR3 extends over 18 amino acids. The CDR3 DNA sequence: TGTGCCACCAGCAGACCAGTAGAGCTAGCGGAGTTCACCGGGGAGCTGTTTTTT. It encodes CATSRPVELAEFTGELFF.